A single sample is the source of the 5 T cell receptor beta chains below, sequenced in a study of cytomegalovirus exposure and HLA in healthy donors. Sequencing was performed with immunoSEQ multiplex PCR; in TCRdb, only in-frame clones are kept and a portion is missing. The sample has 100,000 to 120,000 clones; 89% are singletons. The source material was PBMCs. All receptors derive from a young woman in good health and CMV-seronegative.

The J gene is TRBJ2-3, the V gene TRBV29-1; perhaps TRBD2 as D (5 bases). CDR1 is SQVTM, CDR2 ANQGSEA, per germline. CDR3 size: 13 residues. V was clipped by 8 bases and J by 0 bases, with 12 bases between them. CDR3 DNA: TGCAGCTCCGGGGAATCTAGCACAGATACGCAGTATTTT. Its protein product is CSSGESSTDTQYF.

The chain links TRBV7-6 to TRBJ1-2; perhaps TRBD1 as D (5 bases). Per germline, CDR1 SGHVS and CDR2 FNYEAQ. V gave up 0 bases and J gave up 3 bases, with 5 bases separating them. The CDR3 runs to 13 residues. The CDR3 DNA is TGTGCCAGCAGCTTAGCAGGGGACTATGGCTACACCTTC. Translating it yields CASSLAGDYGYTF.

The gene calls are TRBV4-1 and TRBJ2-1; possible D gene TRBD1, 5 bases. V was pared by 0 bases and J by 7 bases, with 13 bases between. Germline values: CDR1 MGHRA, CDR2 YSYEKL. The CDR3 is 15 amino acids. The CDR3 here is CASSQDQGKANEQFF. CDR3 coding DNA: TGCGCCAGCAGCCAAGATCAGGGAAAGGCGAATGAGCAGTTCTTC.

J is TRBJ2-7 and V is TRBV9, with no clear D. CDR1 is SGDLS, CDR2 YYNGEE, per germline. V was clipped by 0 bases and J by 5 bases, with 6 bases between them. The CDR3 has 12 residues. CDR3 coding DNA: TGTGCCAGCAGCGTAGCTTTCGACGAGCAGTACTTC. This codes for CASSVAFDEQYF.

The chain combines TRBV18 with TRBJ2-6; D gene unclear. The CDR3 is made up of 12 amino acids. V gave up 11 bases and J gave up 2 bases, with 7 bases separating them. In germline, CDR1 is KGHSH, CDR2 LQKENI. The CDR3 DNA reads TGTGCCGGCCGTGCTGGGGCCAACGTCCTGACTTTC. Protein: CAGRAGANVLTF.